A single sample gave rise to the 4 T cell receptor beta chains below, sequenced in a study of blood T cell repertoires in COVID-19. Data came from immunoSEQ multiplex PCR; TCRdb stores just in-frame clones and leaves some out. Counted here are 150,000 to 200,000 clones, around 82% occurring once; the ten biggest clones make up approximately 9.4%. The sequencing input was peripheral blood. These receptors were obtained from a woman older than 75 with acute or convalescent COVID-19.

The chain joins TRBV5-4 to TRBJ1-1; D might be TRBD1 (5 bases). The V end lost 1 base, the J end lost 1 base, and 8 bases lay between the germline ends. Germline V lookup: CDR1 SGHNT, CDR2 YYREEE (reference sequence). The CDR3 is made up of 14 amino acids. CDR3 in amino acids: CASSLIGQNTEAFF. The CDR3 DNA reads as TGTGCCAGCAGCTTGATTGGACAGAACACTGAAGCTTTCTTT.

The V call is TRBV6-2 or TRBV6-3, the J call TRBJ1-2, with no clear D. V was trimmed by 10 bases and J by 4 bases, leaving 16 bases between them. The CDR3 length is 13 residues. The germline CDR1 and CDR2 sequences are MNHEY and SVGEGT. Written as DNA, the CDR3 is TGTGCCATCGGCCCCAACGGGAGCTATGGCTACACCTTC. It codes for CAIGPNGSYGYTF.

J is TRBJ2-7 and V is TRBV19; tentatively, D is TRBD2 (6 bases). Trimming took 4 bases from V and 7 from J, leaving 20 bases between them. This CDR3 contains 15 residues. Per germline, CDR1 LNHDA and CDR2 SQIVND (reference sequence). The CDR3 sequence: CASSNWEDHRREQYF. Here the CDR3 DNA reads TGTGCCAGTAGTAACTGGGAGGACCATCGTCGAGAGCAGTACTTC.

The chain couples TRBV2 to TRBJ1-4; D gene unclear. The V gene lost 7 bases and the J gene lost 0 bases, with 9 bases spanning the gap. The CDR3 runs 14 residues. Germline loops: CDR1 SNHLY, CDR2 FYNNEI. CDR3 amino acids: CASNWAATNEKLFF. DNA of the CDR3: TGTGCCAGCAACTGGGCCGCAACTAATGAAAAACTGTTTTTT.